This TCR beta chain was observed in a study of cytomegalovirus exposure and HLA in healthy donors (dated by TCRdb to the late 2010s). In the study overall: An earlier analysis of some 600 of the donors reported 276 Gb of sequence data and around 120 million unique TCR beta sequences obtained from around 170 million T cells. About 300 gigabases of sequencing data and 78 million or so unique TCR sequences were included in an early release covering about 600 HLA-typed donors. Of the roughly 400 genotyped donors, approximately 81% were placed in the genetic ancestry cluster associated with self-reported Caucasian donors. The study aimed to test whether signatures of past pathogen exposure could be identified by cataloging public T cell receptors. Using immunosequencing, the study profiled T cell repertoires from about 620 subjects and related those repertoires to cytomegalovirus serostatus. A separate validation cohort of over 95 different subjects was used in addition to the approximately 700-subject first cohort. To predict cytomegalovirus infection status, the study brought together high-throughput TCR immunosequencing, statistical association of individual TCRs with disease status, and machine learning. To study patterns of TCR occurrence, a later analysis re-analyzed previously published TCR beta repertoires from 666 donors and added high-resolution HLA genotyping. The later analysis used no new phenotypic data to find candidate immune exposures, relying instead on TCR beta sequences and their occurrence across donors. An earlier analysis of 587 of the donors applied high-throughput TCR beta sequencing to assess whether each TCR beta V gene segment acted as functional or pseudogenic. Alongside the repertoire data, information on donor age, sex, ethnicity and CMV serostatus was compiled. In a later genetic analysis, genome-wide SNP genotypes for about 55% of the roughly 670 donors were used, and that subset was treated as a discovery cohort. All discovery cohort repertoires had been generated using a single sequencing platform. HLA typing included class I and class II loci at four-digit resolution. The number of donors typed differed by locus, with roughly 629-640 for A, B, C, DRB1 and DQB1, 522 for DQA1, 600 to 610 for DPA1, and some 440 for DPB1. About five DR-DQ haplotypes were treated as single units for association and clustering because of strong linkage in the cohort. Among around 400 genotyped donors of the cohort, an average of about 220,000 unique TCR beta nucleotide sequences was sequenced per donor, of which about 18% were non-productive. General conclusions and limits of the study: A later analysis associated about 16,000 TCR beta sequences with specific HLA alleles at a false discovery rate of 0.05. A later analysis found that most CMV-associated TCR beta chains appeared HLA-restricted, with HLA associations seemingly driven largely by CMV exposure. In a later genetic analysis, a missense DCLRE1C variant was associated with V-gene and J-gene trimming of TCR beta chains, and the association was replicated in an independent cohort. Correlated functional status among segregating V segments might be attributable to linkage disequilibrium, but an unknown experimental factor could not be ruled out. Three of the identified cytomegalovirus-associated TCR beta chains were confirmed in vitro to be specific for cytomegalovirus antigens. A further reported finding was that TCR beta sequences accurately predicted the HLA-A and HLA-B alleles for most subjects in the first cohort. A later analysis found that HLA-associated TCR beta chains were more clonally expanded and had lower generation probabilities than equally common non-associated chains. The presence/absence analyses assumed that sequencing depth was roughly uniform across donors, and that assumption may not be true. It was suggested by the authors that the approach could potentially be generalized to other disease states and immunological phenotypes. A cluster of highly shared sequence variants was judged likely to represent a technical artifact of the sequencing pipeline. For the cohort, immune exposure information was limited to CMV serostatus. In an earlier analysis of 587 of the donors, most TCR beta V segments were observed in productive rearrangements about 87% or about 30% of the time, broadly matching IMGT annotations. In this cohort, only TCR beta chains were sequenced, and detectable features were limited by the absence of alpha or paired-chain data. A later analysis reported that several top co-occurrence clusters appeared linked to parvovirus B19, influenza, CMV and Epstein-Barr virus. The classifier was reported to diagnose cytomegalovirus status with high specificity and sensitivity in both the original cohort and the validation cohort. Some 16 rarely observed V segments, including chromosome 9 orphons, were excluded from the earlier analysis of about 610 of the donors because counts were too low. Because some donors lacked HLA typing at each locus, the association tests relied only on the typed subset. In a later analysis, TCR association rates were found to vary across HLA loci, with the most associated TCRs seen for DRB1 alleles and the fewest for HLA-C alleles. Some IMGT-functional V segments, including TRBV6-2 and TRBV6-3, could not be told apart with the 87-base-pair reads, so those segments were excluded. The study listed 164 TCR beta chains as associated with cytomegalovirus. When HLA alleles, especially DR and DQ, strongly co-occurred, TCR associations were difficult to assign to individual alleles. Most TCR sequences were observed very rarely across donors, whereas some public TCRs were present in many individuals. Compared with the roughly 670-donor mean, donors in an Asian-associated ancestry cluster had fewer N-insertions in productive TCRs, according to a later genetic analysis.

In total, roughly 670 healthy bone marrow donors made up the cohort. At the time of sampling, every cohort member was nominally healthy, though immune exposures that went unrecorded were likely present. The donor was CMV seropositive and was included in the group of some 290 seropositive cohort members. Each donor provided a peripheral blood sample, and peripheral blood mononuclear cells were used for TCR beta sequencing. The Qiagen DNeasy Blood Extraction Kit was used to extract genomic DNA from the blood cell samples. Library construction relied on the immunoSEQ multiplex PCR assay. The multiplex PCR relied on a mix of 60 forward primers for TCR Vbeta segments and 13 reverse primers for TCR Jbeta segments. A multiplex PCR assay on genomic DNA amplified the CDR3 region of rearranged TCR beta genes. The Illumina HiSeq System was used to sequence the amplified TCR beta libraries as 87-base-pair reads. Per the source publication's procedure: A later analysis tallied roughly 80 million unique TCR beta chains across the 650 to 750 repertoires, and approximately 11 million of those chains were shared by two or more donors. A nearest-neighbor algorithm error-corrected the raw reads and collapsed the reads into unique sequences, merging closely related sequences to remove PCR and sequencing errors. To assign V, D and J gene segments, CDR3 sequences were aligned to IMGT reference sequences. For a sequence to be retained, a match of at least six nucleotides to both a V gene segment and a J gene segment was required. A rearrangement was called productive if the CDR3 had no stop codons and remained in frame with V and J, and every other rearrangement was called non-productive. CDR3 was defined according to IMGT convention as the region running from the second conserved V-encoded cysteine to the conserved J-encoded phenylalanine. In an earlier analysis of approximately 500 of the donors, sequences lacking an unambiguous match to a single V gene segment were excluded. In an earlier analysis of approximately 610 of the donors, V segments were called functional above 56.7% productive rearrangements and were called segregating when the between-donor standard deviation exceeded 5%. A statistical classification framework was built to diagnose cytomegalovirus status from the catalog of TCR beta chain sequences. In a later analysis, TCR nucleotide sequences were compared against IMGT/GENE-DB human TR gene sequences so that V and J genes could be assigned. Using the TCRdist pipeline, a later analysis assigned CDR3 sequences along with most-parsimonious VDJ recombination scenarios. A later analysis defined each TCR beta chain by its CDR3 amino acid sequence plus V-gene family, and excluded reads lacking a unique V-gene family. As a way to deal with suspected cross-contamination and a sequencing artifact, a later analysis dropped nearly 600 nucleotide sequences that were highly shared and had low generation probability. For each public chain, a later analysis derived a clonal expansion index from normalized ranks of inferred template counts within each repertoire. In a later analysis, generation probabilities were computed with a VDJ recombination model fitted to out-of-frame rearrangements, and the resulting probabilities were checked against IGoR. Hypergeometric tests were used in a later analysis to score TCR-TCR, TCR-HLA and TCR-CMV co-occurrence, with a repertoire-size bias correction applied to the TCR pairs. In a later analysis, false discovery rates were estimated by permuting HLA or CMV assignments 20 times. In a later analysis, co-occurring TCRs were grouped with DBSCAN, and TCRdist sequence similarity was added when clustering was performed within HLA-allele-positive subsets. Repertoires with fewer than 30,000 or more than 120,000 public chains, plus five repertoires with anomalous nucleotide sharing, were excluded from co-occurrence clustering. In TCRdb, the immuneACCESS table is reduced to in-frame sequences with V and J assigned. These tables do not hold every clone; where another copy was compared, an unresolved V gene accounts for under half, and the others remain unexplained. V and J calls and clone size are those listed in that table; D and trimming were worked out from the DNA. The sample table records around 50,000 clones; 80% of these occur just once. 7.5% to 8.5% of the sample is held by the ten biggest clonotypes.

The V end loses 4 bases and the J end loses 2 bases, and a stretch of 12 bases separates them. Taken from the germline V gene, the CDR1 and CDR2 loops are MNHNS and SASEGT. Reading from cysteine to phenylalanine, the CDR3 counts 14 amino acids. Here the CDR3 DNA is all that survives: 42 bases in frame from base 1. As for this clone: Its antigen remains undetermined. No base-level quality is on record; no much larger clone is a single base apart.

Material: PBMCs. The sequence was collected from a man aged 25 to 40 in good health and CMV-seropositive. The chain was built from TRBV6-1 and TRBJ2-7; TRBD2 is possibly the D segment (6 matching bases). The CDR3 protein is CASSAEGPTYEQYF. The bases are TGTGCCAGCAGTGCGGAGGGGCCCACCTACGAGCAGTACTTC.